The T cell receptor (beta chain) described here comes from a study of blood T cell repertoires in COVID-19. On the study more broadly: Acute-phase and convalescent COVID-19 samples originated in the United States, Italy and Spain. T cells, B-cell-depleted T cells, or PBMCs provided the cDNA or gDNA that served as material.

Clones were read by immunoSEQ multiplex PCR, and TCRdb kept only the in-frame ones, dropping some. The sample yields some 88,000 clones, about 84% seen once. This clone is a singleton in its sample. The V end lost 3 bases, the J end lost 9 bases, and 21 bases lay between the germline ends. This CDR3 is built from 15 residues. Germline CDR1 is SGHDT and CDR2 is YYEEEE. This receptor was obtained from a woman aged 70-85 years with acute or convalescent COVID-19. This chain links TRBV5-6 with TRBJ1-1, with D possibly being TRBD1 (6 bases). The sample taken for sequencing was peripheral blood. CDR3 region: CASSSDDRHSPQAFF. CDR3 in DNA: TGTGCCAGCAGCTCTGATGACAGGCATTCTCCTCAAGCTTTCTTT.